This entry features one T cell receptor (beta chain) sequence. Its antigen is undetermined. cDNA synthesis used the whole RNA isolate, giving expressed TCRB sequences. The read count averaged about 3.6 million across naive, central memory and regulatory T cell samples. The repertoire was sequenced with immunoSEQ multiplex PCR; TCRdb's copy has only in-frame clones and lacks some. The sample has 500,000 to 850,000 clones; over 11% are singletons. The data originate from a study of beta chain features in type 1 diabetes. Whole-study context: Analysis included over 90 million sorted cells drawn from all samples. Study-wide results and caveats: Shortening that was moderate but significant affected the TCRB CDR3s of Type 1 diabetes patients in all four CD4+ subsets. Since sequencing was performed on cDNA, cells with high TCR expression could be over-represented.

V lost 4 bases and J 5 bases, leaving 19 bases between the germline ends. Germline values: CDR1 SGHRS, CDR2 YFSETQ. This CDR3 is 15 amino acids long. This TCR was recovered from a man between 18 and 29 years old with type 1 diabetes. V and J are TRBV5-1 and TRBJ2-7; D ambiguous. The sequencing sample was made of naive CD4+ T cells from blood. The CDR3 reads CASSPTLEGRHEQYF. The CDR3, as DNA: TGCGCCAGCAGCCCGACCCTTGAAGGCCGCCACGAGCAGTACTTC.